This T cell receptor beta chain comes out of a study of blood T cell repertoires in COVID-19. The method was immunoSEQ multiplex PCR; TCRdb's version includes in-frame clones alone and lacks a portion of them. The table records 390,000 or so clones, roughly 89% of them present only once. Sequenced input: peripheral blood. The sequence was obtained from a woman aged 30 to 39 with active or convalescent COVID-19.

CDR3 loop: CASSLGPHPGEQYF. In DNA form, the CDR3 reads TGTGCCAGCAGTCTCGGGCCGCACCCAGGGGAGCAGTACTTC. The rearrangement links TRBV27 to TRBJ2-7, with D possibly matching TRBD1 (5 bases). This CDR3 spans 14 amino acids. V lost 5 bases to trimming and J lost 7 bases, with 18 bases between them. Germline V gene sequence: CDR1 MNHEY, CDR2 SMNVEV (reference sequence).